This TCR beta chain was found in a study of T cells in Graves' hyperthyroidism and ophthalmopathy. TCR beta CDR3 regions were amplified from RNA. First-round RT-PCR with HTBI primers amplified the TCR CDR3 region. TCRdb reprocessed the multiplex PCR reads via MiXCR and lists one record per CDR3 protein. The sample shows around 610,000 distinct CDR3 sequences, roughly 14% of them seen only once. This clonotype was seen repeatedly, ten times or more. Subjects with ophthalmopathy showed a Clinical Activity Score no lower than 3, a NOSPECS grade no lower than 4, and a duration shorter than 3 months. The authors took PBMCs from 10 ml fresh peripheral blood. This sequence originates from a woman aged 40 to 55 with Graves' ophthalmopathy. The sample taken for sequencing was blood.

The CDR3 DNA follows: TGCAGTGCTAACGACGGAGGGGAGACTAGCGGGGAGACCCAGTACTTC. This encodes CSANDGGETSGETQYF. This sequence joins TRBV20-1 and TRBJ2-5; 10 positions match TRBD2. Germline V gene data show CDR1 as DFQATT and CDR2 as SNEGSKA (reference sequence). CDR3 length equals 16 residues. The V gene end was trimmed by 4 bases and the J gene end by 5 bases; junction bases not matched to a gene: 13.